This entry describes one TCR beta chain. Clones were read by immunoSEQ multiplex PCR, and TCRdb kept only the in-frame ones, dropping some. The sample shows fewer than 500,000 clones, roughly nine tenths of them seen only once. The data stem from a study of blood T cell repertoires in COVID-19. For the study at large: The study drew acute and convalescent COVID-19 samples from the United States, Italy and Spain.

The germline gives CDR1 SGHDT, CDR2 YYEEEE. V shed 2 bases and J shed 7 bases, with 3 bases lying between them. The CDR3 covers 11 residues. The specimen was PBMCs or T cells enriched from blood (not recorded which). This receptor was obtained from a woman in her late teens or twenties with acute COVID-19. V is TRBV5-6 and J is TRBJ1-4; D gene unclear. The CDR3 here is CASSFGEKLFF. The CDR3 DNA reads as TGTGCCAGCAGCTTCGGTGAAAAACTGTTTTTT.